One sample yielded the 28 T cell receptor beta chains listed below, sequenced in a study of blood T cells in healthy people across ages. It was with a sample-barcoded 5' primer and a J-beta primer mix that a second PCR of roughly 7 to 12 cycles was run. TCRdb reanalysed the 5' RACE reads using MiXCR and keeps one entry per CDR3 protein. This table has hundreds of thousands of distinct CDR3 sequences, roughly 30% appearing once. Sample: blood. These receptors all come from an elderly woman in good health.

This clonotype appeared a few times. The chain joins TRBV20-1 to TRBJ2-1; D gene uncertain. The CDR3 has 11 residues. CDR1 is DFQATT and CDR2 is SNEGSKA in the germline V gene (reference sequence). The V gene lost 6 bases and the J gene lost 12 bases, with 15 bases spanning the gap. The CDR3 DNA reads TGCAGTGCCGAGGACGCCCCCAGGCAGTTCTTC. Its protein product is CSAEDAPRQFF.

This clonotype was observed many times. V and J are TRBV20-1 and TRBJ2-1, with 15 bases matching TRBD2. Germline CDR1 is DFQATT and CDR2 is SNEGSKA (reference sequence). V gave up 4 bases and J gave up 4 bases; unmatched junction bases: 5. This CDR3 has 16 residues. CDR3 in DNA: TGCAGTGCTATGGGGACTAGCGGGGGGACATACAATGAGCAGTTCTTC. Translated, it gives CSAMGTSGGTYNEQFF.

The table lists this clonotype with many counts. The chain recombines TRBV20-1 with TRBJ1-5; perhaps TRBD1 as D (5 bases). CDR1 DFQATT and CDR2 SNEGSKA come from the germline V gene (reference sequence). The CDR3 contains 14 residues. V lost 3 bases and J 7 bases, leaving 16 bases between the germline ends. The CDR3 loop is CSASLPGTGQPQHF. For the CDR3, the DNA is TGCAGTGCTAGCCTACCAGGGACGGGGCAGCCCCAGCATTTT.

For this clonotype: Being one base from a much bigger clone, this may be a read error. The CDR3 sequence: CSAGLAGVYNEQYF. In DNA, the CDR3 is TGCAGTGCCGGACTAGCGGGGGTCTACAATGAGCAGTACTTC. The V and J genes are TRBV20-1 and TRBJ2-1, with 13 bases fitting TRBD2. The closer fit of TRBJ2-7 to the DNA end suggests the J call may be wrong. This CDR3 spans 14 amino acids. CDR1 and CDR2 from the germline V gene are DFQATT and SNEGSKA (reference sequence).

Ten or more counts support this clonotype. The CDR3 is CASSDRWNGYTF. The CDR3 nucleotides read TGTGCCAGCAGTGATCGCTGGAATGGCTACACCTTC. The V and J genes are TRBV6-1 and TRBJ1-2; D remains ambiguous. CDR3 length equals 12 residues. The germline V gene has CDR1 MNHNS and CDR2 SASEGT. V lost 3 bases and J lost 6, with 8 bases in between.

The CDR3 region is CASSPGTSGTKNIQYF. In DNA form, the CDR3 reads TGCGCCAGCAGCCCAGGGACTAGCGGGACCAAAAACATTCAGTACTTC. This chain links TRBV5-1 with TRBJ2-4; 13 bases line up with TRBD2. J was trimmed by 2 bases and V by 4 bases; bases with no gene match: 3. This CDR3 spans 16 amino acids. The germline gives CDR1 SGHRS, CDR2 YFSETQ.

This clonotype appeared many times. This chain joins TRBV6-6 and TRBJ2-7; 7 bases align to TRBD1. Germline-derived CDR1 and CDR2 are MNHNY and SVGAGI (reference sequence). The length of the CDR3 is 14 residues. Trimming cost V 5 bases and J 7 bases; bases outside gene matches: 11. The CDR3 bases are TGTGCCAGCAGTCCGGACAGGCTGTCCTCGGAGCAGTACTTC. Amino acids: CASSPDRLSSEQYF.

This clonotype was seen just once. The rearrangement links TRBV20-1 to TRBJ2-5; tentative D call: TRBD2 (5 bases). The length of the CDR3 is 12 residues. The germline V gene has CDR1 DFQATT and CDR2 SNEGSKA (reference sequence). The V end lost 7 bases, the J end lost 5 bases, and 14 bases lay between the germline ends. The CDR3 nucleotides are TGCAGTGTCGGGGAACGCCAGGAGACCCAGTACTTC. It yields the protein CSVGERQETQYF.

This clonotype has a count of ten or more. At one boundary the junction diverges from the germline segment, which might be a read error. This chain connects TRBV9 to TRBJ2-1; 12 positions match TRBD1. The V gene's germline CDR1 is SGDLS and CDR2 YYNGEE. The CDR3 is 15 residues long. CDR3 coding DNA: TGTGCCAGCAGTGTAGGGGGACAGGGGGCGGTTGAGCAGTTCTTC. Translated, it gives CASSVGGQGAVEQFF.

This clonotype came up a few times. A read error is possible here, since a much larger clone lies one base away. CDR3: CASSEGTGTQYF. The CDR3, as DNA: TGTGCCAGCAGCGAAGGCACAGGTACGCAGTATTTT. The chain joins TRBV6-6 to TRBJ2-3, with a tentative D call TRBD1 (5 bases). Germline CDR1 and CDR2: MNHNY and SVGAGI (reference sequence). The CDR3 loop spans 12 amino acids.

At least ten counts were recorded for this clonotype. CDR3 residues: CASSVGLDRNSPLHF. The CDR3, as DNA: TGTGCCAGCAGCGTAGGTCTGGACAGAAATTCACCCCTCCACTTT. The V call is TRBV9, the J call TRBJ1-6; tentative D call: TRBD1 (6 bases). Between the trimmed V and J ends, which lost 0 bases and 7 bases, there was a span of 11 bases. This CDR3 has 15 amino acids. In germline, CDR1 is SGDLS, CDR2 YYNGEE. Full variable domain (outside the CDR3, taken from reference TRBV9 and TRBJ1-6): DSGVTQTPKHLITATGQRVTLRCSPRSGDLSVYWYQQSLDQGLQFLIQYYNGEERAKGNILERFSAQQFPDLHSELNLSSLELGDSALYFCASSVGLDRNSPLHFGNGTRLTVT.

The DNA for the CDR3 is TGTGCCAGCAGCCAGGAGGGGGCCGCCAACTATGGCTACACCTTC. Translating it yields CASSQEGAANYGYTF. The chain links TRBV7-2 to TRBJ1-2, with 7 bases that match TRBD1. J was trimmed by 2 bases and V by 5 bases; bases with no gene match: 8. This CDR3 has 15 residues. Germline CDR1 reads SGHTA; CDR2 reads FQGNSA.

In its sample, this clonotype was seen a few times. This sequence may be a read error, since a much larger clone differs from it by one base. This rearrangement joins TRBV18 to TRBJ2-5, with 7 bases aligning to TRBD2. Per the germline V gene, CDR1 is KGHSH and CDR2 is LQKENI. This CDR3 has 16 amino acids. V was clipped by 1 base and J by 1 base; unmatched bases: 6. CDR3: CASSPLVASGQETQYF. CDR3 DNA sequence: TGTGCCAGCTCACCACTGGTGGCTAGCGGCCAAGAGACCCAGTACTTC.

Remarks on this clonotype: A read error may account for a junction end that differs from germline. The chain combines TRBV30 with TRBJ2-3, with TRBD1 matching over 7 bases. The CDR3 has 14 residues. CDR1 and CDR2 (germline): GTSNPN, SVGIG (reference sequence). CDR3 residues: CARSGQEITDTQYF. The CDR3 DNA sequence: TGTGCCCGGAGTGGACAGGAAATCACAGATACGCAGTATTTT. Together with reference TRBV30 and TRBJ2-3, the CDR3 gives the full variable domain: SQTIHQWPATLVQPVGSPLSLECTVEGTSNPNLYWYRQAAGRGLQLLFYSVGIGQISSEVPQNLSASRPQDRQFILSSKKLLLSDSGFYLCARSGQEITDTQYFGPGTRLTVL.

A few counts support this clonotype. This rearrangement joins TRBV3-1 to TRBJ1-4, with 8 nucleotides matching TRBD1. Germline V gene data show CDR1 as LGHDT and CDR2 as YNNKEL (reference sequence). This CDR3 contains 14 residues. V lost 6 bases and J lost 7; bases outside the gene matches: 7. CDR3 sequence reads: CASSQRTGTEKLFF. CDR3 sequence (DNA): TGTGCCAGCAGTCAGCGGACAGGGACTGAAAAACTGTTTTTT.

The table lists this clonotype with a few counts. Its ends do not fully match the called genes, so a read error is possible. V is TRBV30 and J is TRBJ2-6, with D perhaps matching TRBD1 (5 bases). CDR1 and CDR2 (germline): GTSNPN, SVGIG (reference sequence). The CDR3 is 14 residues long. This CDR3 is CAWNTASGANVRTF. DNA of the CDR3: TGTGCCTGGAATACCGCCTCTGGGGCCAACGTCCGGACTTTC.

Concerning this clonotype itself: The junction and the germline gene differ at one end; a read error may be behind it. The chain is built from TRBV7-9 and TRBJ2-1; a possible D gene is TRBD2 (7 bases). Germline CDR1 is SEHNR and CDR2 is FQNEAQ (reference sequence). The CDR3 spans 14 residues. Written as DNA, the CDR3 is TGTGCCAGCAGCTCCGTGGGGGGGCCGAATGAGCGGTTCTTC. Amino acids: CASSSVGGPNERFF. Filled out from reference TRBV7-9 and TRBJ2-1, the complete variable domain reads DTGVSQNPRHKITKRGQNVTFRCDPISEHNRLYWYRQTLGQGPEFLTYFQNEAQLEKSRLLSDRFSAERPKGSFSTLEIQRTEQGDSAMYLCASSSVGGPNERFFGPGTRLTVL.

The rearrangement uses TRBV20-1 and TRBJ1-2; 11 nucleotides line up with TRBD1. V dropped 6 bases and J dropped 8; count of bases not matched to a gene: 5. There are 12 residues in the CDR3. Germline CDR1 and CDR2: DFQATT and SNEGSKA (reference sequence). The CDR3 DNA follows: TGCAGTGCAGGACAGGGGGCGACGGGCTACACCTTC. This sequence encodes CSAGQGATGYTF.

This clonotype was seen only a few times. The V gene is TRBV20-1, the J gene TRBJ2-1; D call uncertain. The V and J ends lost 6 bases and 0 bases respectively, with 12 bases between them. Per germline, CDR1 DFQATT and CDR2 SNEGSKA (reference sequence). This CDR3 is built from 14 residues. DNA for the CDR3: TGCAGTGCAAAGAGTGCGAGCTCCTACAATGAGCAGTTCTTC. Protein product: CSAKSASSYNEQFF.

This clonotype has a count of ten or more. J is TRBJ2-7 and V is TRBV10-3; TRBD2 agrees at 7 bases. The CDR3 length is 11 residues. Germline V lookup: CDR1 ENHRY, CDR2 SYGVKD. The CDR3 region has the DNA TGTGCGGGCGGGGGACCCTACGAGCAGTACTTC. It codes for CAGGGPYEQYF.

V usage is TRBV20-1 and J usage is TRBJ2-1; D is uncertain. There are 12 residues in the CDR3. The germline V gene has CDR1 DFQATT and CDR2 SNEGSKA (reference sequence). Between the trimmed V and J ends, which lost 5 bases and 4 bases, there was a span of 9 bases. This CDR3 is CSAQTPYNEQFF. DNA for the CDR3: TGCAGTGCTCAGACCCCATACAATGAGCAGTTCTTC.

As regards this clonotype: A read error may explain this, as a much larger clone is one base away. CDR3 sequence (DNA): TGTGCCAGCAGGACAAATGTGCAGTTCTTC. Its translation is CASRTNVQFF. The chain links TRBV2 to TRBJ2-1; D is unclear. The germline V gene has CDR1 SNHLY and CDR2 FYNNEI. CDR3 length equals 10 residues.

This clonotype came up many times. The chain couples TRBV11-2 to TRBJ2-1; D gene ambiguous. Germline V gene sequence: CDR1 SGHAT, CDR2 FQNNGV. V lost 8 bases to trimming and J lost 6 bases, with 14 bases between them. This CDR3 is 13 amino acids long. CDR3 nucleotide sequence: TGTGCCAGCGGGCCTCAGTTCCCCAATGAGCAGTTCTTC. As protein: CASGPQFPNEQFF. Full variable domain (outside the CDR3, taken from reference TRBV11-2 and TRBJ2-1): EAGVAQSPRYKIIEKRQSVAFWCNPISGHATLYWYQQILGQGPKLLIQFQNNGVVDDSQLPKDRFSAERLKGVDSTLKIQPAKLEDSAVYLCASGPQFPNEQFFGPGTRLTVL.

This clonotype was seen more than once but under ten times. This sequence may be a read error, since a much larger clone differs from it by one base. The chain uses TRBV7-9 and TRBJ2-7; TRBD2 agrees at 7 bases. Germline V lookup: CDR1 SEHNR, CDR2 FQNEAQ (reference sequence). V gave up 5 bases and J gave up 7 bases; unmatched junction bases: 11. This CDR3 has 14 amino acids. Here the CDR3 DNA reads TGTGCCAGCAGCCTCCGGGACTACGACAATGAGCAGTACTTC. Translation: CASSLRDYDNEQYF. The full variable domain, with the rest looked up from reference TRBV7-9 and TRBJ2-7, is DTGVSQNPRHKITKRGQNVTFRCDPISEHNRLYWYRQTLGQGPEFLTYFQNEAQLEKSRLLSDRFSAERPKGSFSTLEIQRTEQGDSAMYLCASSLRDYDNEQYFGPGTRLTVT.

This clonotype was seen only a few times. J is TRBJ2-2 and V is TRBV27; D possibly uses TRBD1 or TRBD2 (5 bases each). This CDR3 contains 14 residues. Germline V gives CDR1 MNHEY, CDR2 SMNVEV (reference sequence). V lost 4 bases, J lost 5 bases, and 11 bases lay in between. The CDR3 DNA is TGTGCCAGCAGTTCCGGGACGGGGACCGGGGAGCTGTTTTTT. Its translation: CASSSGTGTGELFF.

The chain uses TRBV6-1 and TRBJ1-5, with 8 nucleotides matching TRBD1. The CDR3 loop spans 17 amino acids. After removal of 8 bases from V and 1 base from J, the junction contained 13 bases not matched to a gene. Per the germline V gene, CDR1 is MNHNS and CDR2 is SASEGT. The CDR3 sequence: CASQGQGKAWSNQPQHF. The DNA for the CDR3 is TGTGCCAGCCAAGGACAGGGTAAGGCGTGGAGCAATCAGCCCCAGCATTTT.

Comments on this clonotype: A much larger clone lies one base from this, so it may be a read error. The rearrangement links TRBV6-6 to TRBJ2-7, with 10 bases aligning to TRBD2. This CDR3 region has 16 residues. With 5 bases clipped from V and 7 bases from J, the junction kept 14 bases outside the gene matches. CDR1 and CDR2 (germline): MNHNY, SVGAGI (reference sequence). The CDR3 sequence is CASSAPRAGGFYEQYF. CDR3 DNA: TGTGCCAGCAGTGCCCCTCGAGCGGGGGGGTTCTATGAGCAGTACTTC.

This clonotype has a count of ten or more. CDR3 protein: CASTPGTEHYGYTF. In nucleotides, the CDR3 is TGTGCCAGCACCCCCGGGACGGAGCACTATGGCTACACCTTC. The chain carries TRBV2 and TRBJ1-2, with TRBD1 as a possible D gene (5 bases). CDR1 and CDR2 from the germline V gene are SNHLY and FYNNEI. V was clipped by 7 bases and J by 3 bases, with 15 bases between them. The CDR3 totals 14 residues.